Listed here are 29 T cell receptor beta chains from one sample, sequenced in a study of blood T cells in healthy people across ages. Together with a sample-barcoded 5' primer, a J-beta primer mix was included in a second PCR lasting about 7 to 11 cycles. TCRdb recomputed calls from the 5' RACE reads with MiXCR, one row per CDR3 protein. The profile covers around 1.5 million distinct CDR3 sequences, with 42% appearing a single time and 7% to 9% taken by the ten largest. The specimen sequenced was blood. These receptors all stem from a woman under 30 in good health.

This clonotype has ten or more counts. The genes are TRBV7-2 and TRBJ2-7, with D tentatively TRBD2 (5 bases). CDR1 is SGHTA, CDR2 FQGNSA, per germline. This CDR3 is 15 amino acids long. V was trimmed by 1 base and J by 0 bases, leaving 10 bases between them. The CDR3 reads CASSLGASSSYEQYF. The CDR3 DNA is TGTGCCAGCAGCTTAGGGGCTAGCAGCTCCTACGAGCAGTACTTC.

V gene TRBV5-1 combines with J gene TRBJ1-6; 9 bases match TRBD1. Germline-derived CDR1 and CDR2 are SGHRS and YFSETQ. The V gene end was trimmed by 2 bases and the J gene end by 7 bases; junction bases not matched to a gene: 4. This CDR3 comprises 15 residues. CDR3 loop: CASSLQGAGNSPLHF. For the CDR3, the DNA is TGCGCCAGCAGCTTACAGGGGGCAGGCAATTCACCCCTCCACTTT.

This CDR3 is CASSRPEGGVQDEQYF. In DNA, the CDR3 is TGCGCCAGCAGCCGACCCGAGGGGGGTGTACAGGACGAGCAGTACTTC. This chain connects TRBV5-1 to TRBJ2-7; perhaps D is TRBD1 or TRBD2 (6 bases each). Germline loops: CDR1 SGHRS, CDR2 YFSETQ. This CDR3 comprises 16 residues. The germline V and J ends were trimmed by 4 bases and 5 bases, with 22 bases remaining between them. Based on the CDR3 plus reference TRBV5-1 and TRBJ2-7, the full variable domain is KAGVTQTPRYLIKTRGQQVTLSCSPISGHRSVSWYQQTPGQGLQFLFEYFSETQRNKGNFPGRFSGRQFSNSRSEMNVSTLELGDSALYLCASSRPEGGVQDEQYFGPGTRLTVT.

J is TRBJ1-2 and V is TRBV3-1; 7 nucleotides agree with TRBD1. This CDR3 spans 15 amino acids. J lost 8 bases, V lost 4 bases, and 13 bases had no gene match. Germline V gene data show CDR1 as LGHDT and CDR2 as YNNKEL (reference sequence). CDR3: CASSLVDRASFGYTF. For the CDR3, the DNA is TGTGCCAGCAGCCTGGTCGACAGGGCCAGTTTCGGCTACACCTTC. Combining the CDR3 with reference TRBV3-1 and TRBJ1-2 gives the whole variable domain DTAVSQTPKYLVTQMGNDKSIKCEQNLGHDTMYWYKQDSKKFLKIMFSYNNKELIINETVPNRFSPKSPDKAHLNLHINSLELGDSAVYFCASSLVDRASFGYTFGSGTRLTVV.

This clonotype was detected a few times. This chain uses TRBV20-1 with TRBJ1-4, with D perhaps TRBD1 (5 bases). There are 13 residues in the CDR3. Trimming took off 3 bases at V and 7 bases at J, with 12 bases between the two ends. Germline CDR1 reads DFQATT; CDR2 reads SNEGSKA (reference sequence). DNA for the CDR3: TGCAGTGCTAGCGCAGGGTGGGGTGAAAAACTGTTTTTT. Its protein product is CSASAGWGEKLFF.

The V gene is TRBV5-1, the J gene TRBJ2-1; the match to TRBD2 covers 7 bases. The V and J ends lost 0 bases and 5 bases, in that order; junction bases with no gene match: 5. Germline CDR1 SGHRS, CDR2 YFSETQ. The CDR3 extends over 15 amino acids. The CDR3 DNA reads as TGCGCCAGCAGCTTGGGACTAGCTTTCCACAATGAGCAGTTCTTC. It specifies CASSLGLAFHNEQFF.

The chain joins TRBV4-1 to TRBJ1-1; TRBD1 is a possible D gene (6 bases). The V gene's germline CDR1 is MGHRA and CDR2 YSYEKL. This CDR3 region has 17 residues. Trimming cost V 4 bases and J 2 bases, with 20 bases left between them. The chain's CDR3 is CASSPRILKGVNTEAFF. For the CDR3, the DNA is TGCGCCAGCAGCCCCCGGATCCTCAAGGGGGTCAACACTGAAGCTTTCTTT.

The chain joins TRBV2 to TRBJ1-2; D is unresolved. With 8 bases removed from V and 4 bases from J, the gap between germline ends came to 17 bases. The CDR3 has 14 residues. Germline CDR1 is SNHLY and CDR2 is FYNNEI. Here the CDR3 DNA reads TGTGCCAGCCAAGAAGGACGTAGAATCTATGGCTACACCTTC. It specifies CASQEGRRIYGYTF.

This clonotype was seen only a few times. The chain links TRBV7-3 to TRBJ2-3; TRBD2 aligns across 9 bases. Trimming removed 2 bases from V and 4 bases from J; junction bases left unmatched: 7. CDR1 is SGHTA and CDR2 is FQGTGA in the germline V gene. This CDR3 comprises 16 residues. The CDR3 protein is CASSLGGGGAADTQYF. The CDR3 DNA is TGTGCCAGCAGCTTAGGGGGCGGGGGGGCAGCAGATACGCAGTATTTT.

This clonotype was detected once. V is TRBV5-5 and J is TRBJ1-3; D perhaps matches TRBD1 (5 bases). This CDR3 contains 16 residues. CDR1 is SGHKS, CDR2 YYEKEE, per germline (reference sequence). Trimming removed 2 bases from V and 0 bases from J, with 12 bases in between. The CDR3 reads CASSLGDGNSGNTIYF. The DNA of the CDR3 is TGTGCCAGCAGCTTAGGGGACGGTAACTCTGGAAACACCATATATTTT.

The J gene is TRBJ2-1, the V gene TRBV5-1; TRBD2 matches 7 bases. V gave up 3 bases and J gave up 6 bases; unmatched junction bases: 21. The CDR3 totals 19 residues. Germline CDR1 and CDR2: SGHRS and YFSETQ. This CDR3 is CASSSGRGAGRAVGNEQFF. The CDR3 DNA reads as TGCGCCAGCAGCTCTGGCCGGGGAGCGGGGCGGGCCGTTGGCAATGAGCAGTTCTTC.

A single count supports this clonotype. In DNA, the CDR3 is TGTGCCAGCAGCCCCATTAGCGGGCCCTACGAGCAGTACTTC. Its protein is CASSPISGPYEQYF. The chain joins TRBV5-5 to TRBJ2-7, with 7 bases aligning to TRBD2. Trimming at V came to 4 bases and at J to 2 bases, leaving 6 bases not matched to a gene. Germline V gene sequence: CDR1 SGHKS, CDR2 YYEKEE (reference sequence). This CDR3 spans 14 amino acids.

This clonotype was found a few times. The V call is TRBV5-1, the J call TRBJ1-6; 9 bases match TRBD1. The V and J ends lost 0 bases and 8 bases, in that order; junction bases with no gene match: 9. This CDR3 has 17 residues. Germline loops: CDR1 SGHRS, CDR2 YFSETQ. The CDR3 DNA is TGCGCCAGCAGCTTGGCCGGACAGGGGACGTTGGATTCACCCCTCCACTTT. Translated: CASSLAGQGTLDSPLHF.

The genes are TRBV6-1 and TRBJ2-5; D is ambiguous. The J call may be faulty, since TRBJ2-7 better matches the DNA end. There are 14 residues in the CDR3. The germline CDR1 and CDR2 sequences are MNHNS and SASEGT. Written as DNA, the CDR3 is TGTGCCAGCAGTGAAGTTAGGGCCACCTACGAGCAGTACTTC. Translated, it gives CASSEVRATYEQYF.

The CDR3 spells CATRQGEAFF. The CDR3 DNA reads TGTGCCACGCGACAGGGTGAAGCTTTCTTT. This rearrangement joins TRBV6-1 to TRBJ1-1; 7 nucleotides align to TRBD1. The CDR3 totals 10 residues. Germline lookup yields CDR1 MNHNS and CDR2 SASEGT. J gave up 7 bases and V 10 bases, and 3 bases lay outside the gene matches.

This clonotype was observed a handful of times. The chain couples TRBV6-5 to TRBJ1-2; D is perhaps TRBD1 (6 bases). Germline V gene sequence: CDR1 MNHEY, CDR2 SVGAGI. The CDR3 totals 15 residues. Trimming took off 2 bases at V and 7 bases at J, with 17 bases between the two ends. The CDR3 coding sequence is TGTGCCAGCAGTTACACTCGTTCGGGGGCGAGTGGCTACACCTTC. Protein: CASSYTRSGASGYTF.

The table lists this clonotype with a few counts. The J gene is TRBJ2-7, the V gene TRBV6-2 or TRBV6-3, with D possibly matching TRBD1 (6 bases). From germline, CDR1 is MNHEY and CDR2 SVGEGT. This CDR3 comprises 16 residues. V was shortened by 6 bases and J by 0 bases, with 18 bases between the two germline ends. This CDR3 reads CASSLSTDRSSYEQYF. Written as DNA, the CDR3 is TGTGCCAGCAGCCTCTCAACGGACAGAAGCTCCTACGAGCAGTACTTC.

The chain is built from TRBV3-1 and TRBJ1-4; unclear D gene. Trimming removed 2 bases at V and 11 bases at J, with 9 bases between. Germline V lookup: CDR1 LGHDT, CDR2 YNNKEL (reference sequence). CDR3 length: 12 residues. CDR3 DNA: TGTGCCAGCAGCCAAACCGGAGACAAACTGTTTTTT. Amino acid sequence: CASSQTGDKLFF.

This clonotype has a handful of counts. The V call is TRBV20-1, the J call TRBJ2-7; D tentatively fits TRBD1 or TRBD2 (5 bases each). This CDR3 contains 12 residues. The V end was cut by 3 bases, the J end by 5 bases, with 11 bases between. Looked up from germline, CDR1 is DFQATT and CDR2 is SNEGSKA (reference sequence). The chain's CDR3 is CSARGPIHEQYF. In DNA, the CDR3 is TGCAGTGCTAGGGGACCGATCCACGAGCAGTACTTC.

The sample holds one count of this clonotype. This chain joins TRBV18 and TRBJ2-7; unclear D gene. CDR1 is KGHSH, CDR2 LQKENI, per germline. The CDR3 spans 13 residues. V lost 6 bases and J 5 bases, leaving 14 bases between the germline ends. In DNA form, the CDR3 reads TGTGCCAGCTCTATAGGGATAGGAAACGAGCAGTACTTC. Protein: CASSIGIGNEQYF.

The chain uses TRBV5-1 and TRBJ1-1; D might be TRBD1 (6 bases). This CDR3 spans 16 amino acids. Germline CDR1 reads SGHRS; CDR2 reads YFSETQ. Trimming stripped 0 bases from V and 6 bases from J, with 18 bases between. In nucleotides, the CDR3 is TGCGCCAGCAGCTTGGTGACAGGCGTCGAGGGAGCTGAAGCTTTCTTT. Its translation is CASSLVTGVEGAEAFF.

The table lists this clonotype with a few counts. CDR3 loop: CASSLVPRGFDEQFF. In nucleotides, the CDR3 is TGTGCCAGCAGTTTAGTACCACGTGGGTTCGATGAGCAGTTCTTC. The rearrangement uses TRBV28 and TRBJ2-1; no reliable D call. The CDR3 runs 15 residues. Germline V lookup: CDR1 MDHEN, CDR2 SYDVKM. The V end was cut by 2 bases, the J end by 8 bases, with 16 bases between.

This chain connects TRBV19 to TRBJ2-1; possible D gene TRBD2, 5 bases. Trimming took 1 base from V and 8 from J, leaving 6 bases between them. Germline values: CDR1 LNHDA, CDR2 SQIVND (reference sequence). CDR3 length: 12 residues. CDR3 loop: CASSIAGYEQFF. Here the CDR3 DNA reads TGTGCCAGTAGTATAGCGGGGTATGAGCAGTTCTTC.

The rearrangement joins TRBV20-1 to TRBJ2-1; possibly TRBD1 for D (6 bases). V shed 0 bases and J shed 7 bases, with 16 bases lying between them. The CDR3 runs 15 residues. Germline V gene data show CDR1 as DFQATT and CDR2 as SNEGSKA (reference sequence). This chain's CDR3 is CSARDNREVGNEQFF. In DNA, the CDR3 is TGCAGTGCTAGAGATAACAGGGAAGTCGGGAATGAGCAGTTCTTC.

This clonotype was seen many times. This chain joins TRBV11-2 and TRBJ2-5; 9 bases align to TRBD2. With 6 bases clipped from V and 5 bases from J, the junction kept 7 bases outside the gene matches. The germline V gene has CDR1 SGHAT and CDR2 FQNNGV. The CDR3 length is 14 residues. This chain's CDR3 is CASRMREGWETQYF. CDR3 sequence (DNA): TGTGCCAGCAGAATGCGGGAGGGCTGGGAGACCCAGTACTTC.

The J gene is TRBJ2-1, the V gene TRBV6-5; 10 positions agree with TRBD2. CDR3 length: 15 amino acids. Looked up from germline, CDR1 is MNHEY and CDR2 is SVGAGI. Losses at the gene ends were 6 bases for V and 8 bases for J; bases not matched to a gene: 10. This CDR3 reads CASRPLAGVLDEQFF. The CDR3, as DNA: TGTGCCAGCAGACCGCTAGCGGGAGTTTTGGATGAGCAGTTCTTC.

This clonotype has a single count. The junction departs from germline at one end; a sequencing error may be responsible. The chain has TRBV5-6 and TRBJ1-1; D unresolved. Per the germline V gene, CDR1 is SGHDT and CDR2 is YYEEEE. The CDR3 has 14 amino acids. The CDR3 sequence is CASSAAGLATEAFF. In DNA, the CDR3 is TGCGCCAGCAGCGCAGCGGGATTGGCGACTGAAGCTTTCTTT.

This clonotype has more than one count but fewer than ten. The CDR3 region has the DNA TGTGCCAGCAGTTCCGGGACTAGCGAATACAATGAGCAGTTCTTC. This codes for CASSSGTSEYNEQFF. The gene calls are TRBV6-5 and TRBJ2-1, with TRBD2 identical over 10 bases. This CDR3 spans 15 amino acids. Per the germline V gene, CDR1 is MNHEY and CDR2 is SVGAGI. V lost 4 bases to trimming and J lost 4 bases; unmatched junction nucleotides: 4.

This chain joins TRBV19 and TRBJ2-2; D possibly corresponds to TRBD2 (5 bases). The germline CDR1 and CDR2 sequences are LNHDA and SQIVND (reference sequence). The CDR3 extends over 13 amino acids. V shed 2 bases and J shed 5 bases, with 6 bases lying between them. CDR3 residues: CASSIRGTGELFF. CDR3 nucleotide sequence: TGTGCCAGTAGTATACGGGGAACCGGGGAGCTGTTTTTT.